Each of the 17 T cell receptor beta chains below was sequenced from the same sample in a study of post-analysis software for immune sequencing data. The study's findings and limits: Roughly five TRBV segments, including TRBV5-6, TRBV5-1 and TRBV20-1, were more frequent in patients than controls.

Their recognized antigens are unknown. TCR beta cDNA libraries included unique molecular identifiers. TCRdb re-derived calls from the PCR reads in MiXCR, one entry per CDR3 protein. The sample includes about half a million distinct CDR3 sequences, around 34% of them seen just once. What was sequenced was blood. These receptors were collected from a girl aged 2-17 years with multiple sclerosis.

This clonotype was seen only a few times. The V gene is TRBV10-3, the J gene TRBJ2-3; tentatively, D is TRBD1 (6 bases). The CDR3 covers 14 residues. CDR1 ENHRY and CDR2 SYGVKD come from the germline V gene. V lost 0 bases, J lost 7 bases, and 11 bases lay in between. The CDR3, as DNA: TGTGCCATCAGTGAGTCTACAGGGCCAAATACGCAGTATTTT. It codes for CAISESTGPNTQYF.

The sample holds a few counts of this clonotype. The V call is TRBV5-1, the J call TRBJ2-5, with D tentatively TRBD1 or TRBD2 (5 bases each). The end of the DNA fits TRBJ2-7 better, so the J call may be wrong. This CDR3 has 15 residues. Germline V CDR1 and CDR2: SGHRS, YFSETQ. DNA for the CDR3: TGCGCCAGCAGCTTGGAGGGCCGAGGGGACTACGAGCAGTACTTC. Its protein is CASSLEGRGDYEQYF.

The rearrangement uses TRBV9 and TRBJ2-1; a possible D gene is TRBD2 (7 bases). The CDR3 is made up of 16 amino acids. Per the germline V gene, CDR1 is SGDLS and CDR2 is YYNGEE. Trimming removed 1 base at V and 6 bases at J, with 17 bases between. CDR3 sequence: CASSVRAWGGGNEQFF. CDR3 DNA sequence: TGTGCCAGCAGCGTAAGGGCTTGGGGAGGGGGCAATGAGCAGTTCTTC.

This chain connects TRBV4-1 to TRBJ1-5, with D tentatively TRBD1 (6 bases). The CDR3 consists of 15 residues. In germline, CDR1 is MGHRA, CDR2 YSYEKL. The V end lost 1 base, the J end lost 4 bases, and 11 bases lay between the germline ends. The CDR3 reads CASSQGQVGNQPQHF. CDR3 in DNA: TGCGCCAGCAGCCAAGGACAGGTTGGGAATCAGCCCCAGCATTTT.

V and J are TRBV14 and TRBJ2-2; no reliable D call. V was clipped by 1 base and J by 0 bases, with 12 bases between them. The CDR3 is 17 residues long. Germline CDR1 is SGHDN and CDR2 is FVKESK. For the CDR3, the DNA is TGTGCCAGCAGCCAAGCGTCAGATTGGACGAACACCGGGGAGCTGTTTTTT. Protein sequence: CASSQASDWTNTGELFF.

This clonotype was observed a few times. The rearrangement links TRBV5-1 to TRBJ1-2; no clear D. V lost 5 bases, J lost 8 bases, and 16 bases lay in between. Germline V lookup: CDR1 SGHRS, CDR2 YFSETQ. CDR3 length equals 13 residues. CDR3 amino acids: CASRSELSNGYTF. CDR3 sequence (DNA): TGCGCCAGCAGGTCAGAACTGTCGAACGGCTACACCTTC.

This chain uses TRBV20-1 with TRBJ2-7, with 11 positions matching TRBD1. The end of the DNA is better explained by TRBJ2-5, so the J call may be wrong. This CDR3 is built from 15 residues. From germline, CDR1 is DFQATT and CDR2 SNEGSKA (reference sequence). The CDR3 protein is CSAILRTGGEETQYF. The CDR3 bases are TGCAGTGCTATCCTACGGACAGGGGGCGAGGAGACCCAGTACTTC.

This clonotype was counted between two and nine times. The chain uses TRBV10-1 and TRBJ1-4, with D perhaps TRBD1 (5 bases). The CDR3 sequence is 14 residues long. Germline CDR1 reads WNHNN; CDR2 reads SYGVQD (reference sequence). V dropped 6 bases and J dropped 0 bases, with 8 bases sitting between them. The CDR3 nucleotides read TGCGCCAGCAGGCAGGGAGCAACTAATGAAAAACTGTTTTTT. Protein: CASRQGATNEKLFF.

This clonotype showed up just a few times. The DNA of the CDR3 is TGTGCCAGCAGCGTAAAACAGGGAGGGCAAGAGACCCAGTACTTC. This translates into CASSVKQGGQETQYF. The rearrangement links TRBV5-4 to TRBJ2-5, with D possibly TRBD2 on 7 matching bases. Deletions cut 4 bases from V and 2 bases from J, with 15 bases between. The CDR3 is 15 residues long. The V gene's germline CDR1 is SGHNT and CDR2 YYREEE (reference sequence).

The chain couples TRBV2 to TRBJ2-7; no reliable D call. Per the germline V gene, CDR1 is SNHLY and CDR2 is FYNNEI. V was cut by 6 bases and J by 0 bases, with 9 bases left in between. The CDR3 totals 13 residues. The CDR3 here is CASRVLSSYEQYF. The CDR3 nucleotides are TGTGCCAGCAGAGTTCTGAGCTCCTACGAGCAGTACTTC.

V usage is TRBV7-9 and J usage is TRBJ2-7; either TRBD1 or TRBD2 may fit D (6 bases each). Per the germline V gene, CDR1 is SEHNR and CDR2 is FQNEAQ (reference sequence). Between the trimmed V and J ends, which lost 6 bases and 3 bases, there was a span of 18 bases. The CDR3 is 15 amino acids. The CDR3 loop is CASRRGGGDNYEQYF. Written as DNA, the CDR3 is TGTGCCAGCAGGCGGGGTGGGGGCGACAACTACGAGCAGTACTTC.

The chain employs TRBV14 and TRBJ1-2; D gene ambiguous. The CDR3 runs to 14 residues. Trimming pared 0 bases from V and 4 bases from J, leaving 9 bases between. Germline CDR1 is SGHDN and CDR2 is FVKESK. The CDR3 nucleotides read TGTGCCAGCAGCCAAGATCGGTGGGGCTATGGCTACACCTTC. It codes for CASSQDRWGYGYTF. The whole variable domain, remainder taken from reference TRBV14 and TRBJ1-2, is EAGVTQFPSHSVIEKGQTVTLRCDPISGHDNLYWYRRVMGKEIKFLLHFVKESKQDESGMPNNRFLAERTGGTYSTLKVQPAELEDSGVYFCASSQDRWGYGYTFGSGTRLTVV.

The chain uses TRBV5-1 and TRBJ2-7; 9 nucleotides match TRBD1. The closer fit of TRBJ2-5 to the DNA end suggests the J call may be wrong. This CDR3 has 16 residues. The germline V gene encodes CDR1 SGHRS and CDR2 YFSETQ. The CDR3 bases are TGCGCCAGCAGCTTGGCAGGGTGGACAGGGGATGAGACCCAGTACTTC. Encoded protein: CASSLAGWTGDETQYF.

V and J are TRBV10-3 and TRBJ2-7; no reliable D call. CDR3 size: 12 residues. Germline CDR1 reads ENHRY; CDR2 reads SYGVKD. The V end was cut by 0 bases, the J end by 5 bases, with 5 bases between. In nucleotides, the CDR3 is TGTGCCATCAGTGAGTCAGCCAACGAGCAGTACTTC. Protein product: CAISESANEQYF.

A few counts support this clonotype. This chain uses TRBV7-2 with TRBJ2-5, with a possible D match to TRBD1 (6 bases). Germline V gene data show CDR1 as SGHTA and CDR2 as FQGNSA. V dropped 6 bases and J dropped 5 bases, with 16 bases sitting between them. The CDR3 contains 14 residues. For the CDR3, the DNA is TGTGCCAGCAGGTCCAACAGGGTTTGGGAGACCCAGTACTTC. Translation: CASRSNRVWETQYF.

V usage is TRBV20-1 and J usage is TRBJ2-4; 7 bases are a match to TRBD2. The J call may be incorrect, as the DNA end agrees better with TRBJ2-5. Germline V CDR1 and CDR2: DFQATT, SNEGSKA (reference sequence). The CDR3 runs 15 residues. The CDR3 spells CSVALADAARETQYF. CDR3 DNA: TGCAGTGTAGCGCTAGCGGACGCTGCAAGGGAGACCCAGTACTTC.

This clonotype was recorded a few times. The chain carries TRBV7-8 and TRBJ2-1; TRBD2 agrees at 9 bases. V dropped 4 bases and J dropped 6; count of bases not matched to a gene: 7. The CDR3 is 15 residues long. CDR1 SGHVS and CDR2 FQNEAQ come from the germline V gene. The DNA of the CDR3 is TGTGCCAGCAGCTCTACGACGCGGGGGGGCAATGAGCAGTTCTTC. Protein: CASSSTTRGGNEQFF.